This TCR beta chain was retrieved from a study of shared clonotypes between healthy human individuals. TCRdb's copy holds only in-frame clones and misses some; the assay was immunoSEQ multiplex PCR. The table shows approximately 1.5 million clones, with approximately 98.5% occurring only once. CDR1 is SNHLY, CDR2 FYNNEI, per germline. Trimming shortened V by 4 bases and J by 7 bases, and 13 bases separated the two germline ends. The CDR3 has 13 residues. The sequenced sample consisted of naive CD4+ T cells sorted from blood. The subset denotes: CD45RA+ positively selected. This receptor was obtained from a man younger than 45 in good health. J is TRBJ1-2 and V is TRBV2; D not resolved. The CDR3 sequence: CASSVGRVGGYTF. CDR3 nucleotide sequence: TGTGCCAGCAGTGTTGGTAGGGTAGGTGGCTACACCTTC.